The 25 T cell receptor beta chains given below trace back to one sample, sequenced in a study of T-cell reconstitution after alpha-beta-depleted transplantation in children. During its preparation, the TCRbeta library received unique molecular identifiers. TCRdb recomputed calls from the PCR reads with MiXCR, one row per CDR3 protein. The table includes hundreds of thousands of distinct CDR3 sequences, under 20% detected once. The sample was PBMCs, mostly from graft donor cells, taken 360 days after TCRalphabeta/CD19-depleted stem cell transplant. The receptor source for this set is a male patient aged 5 to 17 who had a stem cell transplant for acute lymphoblastic leukemia, so the T cells may come from the graft donor.

J is TRBJ2-2 and V is TRBV9, with D tentatively TRBD1 or TRBD2 (5 bases each). V was cut by 1 base and J by 5 bases, with 18 bases left in between. The CDR3 extends over 17 amino acids. Per germline, CDR1 SGDLS and CDR2 YYNGEE. For the CDR3, the DNA is TGTGCCAGCAGCGTAACGGGACGGGAAGCGCCTACCGGGGAGCTGTTTTTT. As protein: CASSVTGREAPTGELFF.

The chain combines TRBV20-1 with TRBJ2-1, with 7 bases that match TRBD1. Germline V gene data show CDR1 as DFQATT and CDR2 as SNEGSKA (reference sequence). V gave up 3 bases and J gave up 7 bases; unmatched junction bases: 15. There are 16 residues in the CDR3. This CDR3 reads CSARNRGSVIRNEQFF. CDR3 nucleotides: TGCAGTGCTAGGAACAGGGGTAGCGTTATTAGGAATGAGCAGTTCTTC.

The chain links TRBV5-1 to TRBJ2-1; 8 positions agree with TRBD1. CDR3 length: 16 residues. Germline V gene lookup returns CDR1 SGHRS and CDR2 YFSETQ. The trim removed 4 bases at V and 0 bases at J, leaving 6 bases unmatched. CDR3 coding DNA: TGCGCCAGCAGCGCCCGACAGGGGCCCTCCTACAATGAGCAGTTCTTC. It encodes CASSARQGPSYNEQFF.

This chain links TRBV7-9 with TRBJ2-1; 10 bases agree with TRBD2. V was clipped by 0 bases and J by 13 bases; unmatched bases: 9. Germline CDR1 reads SEHNR; CDR2 reads FQNEAQ (reference sequence). The CDR3 contains 15 residues. The CDR3 DNA follows: TGTGCCAGCAGCTTAGCCTCTAGCGGGAGAGTGGATCAGTTCTTC. Residues: CASSLASSGRVDQFF.

This clonotype was detected only a few times. The chain has TRBV6-2 or TRBV6-3 and TRBJ2-7, with 12 bases that match TRBD2. The CDR3 is made up of 17 amino acids. CDR1 and CDR2 from the germline V gene are MNHEY and SVGEGT. J lost 3 bases, V lost 7 bases, and 13 bases had no gene match. The CDR3 protein is CASIQTPLAGGDYEQYF. CDR3 in DNA: TGTGCCAGCATACAGACGCCCCTAGCGGGAGGGGACTACGAGCAGTACTTC.

This clonotype was detected only once. The chain couples TRBV14 to TRBJ2-3; a weak D match, TRBD1 (5 bases). The CDR3 loop spans 17 amino acids. Germline loops: CDR1 SGHDN, CDR2 FVKESK. V was clipped by 0 bases and J by 0 bases, with 13 bases between them. CDR3 sequence (DNA): TGTGCCAGCAGCCAAGAGCTGACAGACGCTAGCACAGATACGCAGTATTTT. Translating it yields CASSQELTDASTDTQYF.

This clonotype was observed a handful of times. This chain uses TRBV7-9 with TRBJ2-1, with D hard to call. The CDR3 is 15 amino acids. Germline assignment: CDR1 SEHNR and CDR2 FQNEAQ (reference sequence). Between the trimmed V and J ends, which lost 5 bases and 7 bases, there was a span of 18 bases. CDR3 protein: CASSTLTSGGNEQFF. The CDR3 DNA is TGTGCCAGCAGCACTCTTACGTCGGGTGGGAATGAGCAGTTCTTC.

This chain joins TRBV7-9 and TRBJ2-2, with 9 bases aligning to TRBD2. CDR1 is SEHNR, CDR2 FQNEAQ, per germline (reference sequence). J was trimmed by 1 base and V by 0 bases; bases with no gene match: 3. This CDR3 has 17 amino acids. The CDR3 DNA reads as TGTGCCAGCAGCTTAGCGTTGACTAGCGGGAACACCGGGGAGCTGTTTTTT. As protein: CASSLALTSGNTGELFF.

The V and J genes are TRBV20-1 and TRBJ2-5; D is unclear. The V and J ends lost 3 bases and 5 bases respectively, with 13 bases between them. Looked up from germline, CDR1 is DFQATT and CDR2 is SNEGSKA (reference sequence). The CDR3 loop spans 13 amino acids. The CDR3 nucleotides read TGCAGTGCTAGGTCCCAGCAGCCGGAGACCCAGTACTTC. It codes for CSARSQQPETQYF.

V usage is TRBV13 and J usage is TRBJ2-2; 9 positions agree with TRBD2. After removal of 10 bases from V and 3 bases from J, the junction contained 6 bases not matched to a gene. Germline V lookup: CDR1 PRHDT, CDR2 FYEKMQ (reference sequence). This CDR3 has 14 amino acids. In nucleotides, the CDR3 is TGTGCCACGACAGGGACTAGCTACACCGGGGAGCTGTTTTTT. Translated: CATTGTSYTGELFF.

The chain links TRBV2 to TRBJ2-1; D ambiguous. Germline V gene data show CDR1 as SNHLY and CDR2 as FYNNEI. The CDR3 runs 12 residues. Deletions cut 0 bases from V and 14 bases from J, with 11 bases between. CDR3 bases: TGTGCCAGCAGTGAAGCGACTGACCCTAAGTTCTTC. The encoded protein is CASSEATDPKFF.

The rearrangement links TRBV30 to TRBJ1-5, with a weak D call TRBD1 (6 bases). CDR1 is GTSNPN and CDR2 is SVGIG in the germline V gene (reference sequence). The CDR3 is made up of 15 amino acids. The V end lost 4 bases, the J end lost 2 bases, and 15 bases lay between the germline ends. CDR3 loop: CAWNRGGERNQPQHF. In DNA, the CDR3 is TGTGCCTGGAACAGAGGGGGGGAGCGCAATCAGCCCCAGCATTTT.

Ten or more counts support this clonotype. The chain employs TRBV7-2 and TRBJ2-7; possible D gene TRBD2, 5 bases. Germline V gene lookup returns CDR1 SGHTA and CDR2 FQGNSA. The CDR3 spans 14 residues. Trimming removed 5 bases from V and 3 bases from J, with 14 bases in between. In DNA, the CDR3 is TGTGCCAGCAGCCGTGTGGGGAGTGGCTACGAGCAGTACTTC. It encodes CASSRVGSGYEQYF.

This chain connects TRBV25-1 to TRBJ2-7, with 9 bases that match TRBD1. Germline-derived CDR1 and CDR2 are MGHDK and SYGVNS. J lost 2 bases, V lost 3 bases, and 8 bases had no gene match. The CDR3 has 16 amino acids. CDR3 region: CASSEHPGQGTYEQYF. CDR3 nucleotides: TGTGCCAGCAGTGAGCATCCGGGACAGGGAACCTACGAGCAGTACTTC.

The rearrangement joins TRBV18 to TRBJ2-7, with 9 bases that match TRBD2. The CDR3 is made up of 15 amino acids. Germline V gene lookup returns CDR1 KGHSH and CDR2 LQKENI. V shed 6 bases and J 0 bases; nucleotides not matched to a gene: 6. The CDR3 loop is CASSLTSGASYEQYF. CDR3 nucleotide sequence: TGTGCCAGCTCGTTGACTAGCGGAGCCTCCTACGAGCAGTACTTC.

The chain is built from TRBV6-2 or TRBV6-3 and TRBJ2-7; D is ambiguous. The V end lost 5 bases, the J end lost 9 bases, and 11 bases lay between the germline ends. In germline, CDR1 is MNHEY, CDR2 SVGEGT. This CDR3 comprises 11 residues. The CDR3: CASSPGVGQYF. CDR3 nucleotides: TGTGCCAGCAGTCCTGGGGTTGGGCAGTACTTC.

In this sample, this clonotype turned up a few times. The chain uses TRBV10-3 and TRBJ2-2, with D perhaps TRBD2 (5 bases). The length of the CDR3 is 19 residues. With 3 bases removed from V and 3 bases from J, the gap between germline ends came to 23 bases. Per the germline V gene, CDR1 is ENHRY and CDR2 is SYGVKD. The CDR3 DNA reads TGTGCCATCAGTGACCCCGGACGCGTAAATATCGGGGACACCGGGGAGCTGTTTTTT. This translates into CAISDPGRVNIGDTGELFF.

This clonotype was counted a single time. The V and J genes are TRBV12-3 or TRBV12-4 and TRBJ2-1; 8 nucleotides agree with TRBD2. The CDR3 totals 15 residues. After removal of 6 bases from V and 5 bases from J, the junction contained 9 bases not matched to a gene. CDR3 sequence (DNA): TGTGCCAGCAGGGGACTAGAGGGGACCCACAATGAGCAGTTCTTC. It yields the protein CASRGLEGTHNEQFF.

The chain carries TRBV7-3 and TRBJ2-1; 13 bases align to TRBD2. V lost 5 bases to trimming and J lost 13 bases; unmatched junction nucleotides: 23. The CDR3 runs 19 residues. Germline assignment: CDR1 SGHTA and CDR2 FQGTGA. The CDR3 nucleotides are TGTGCCAGCAGCACCTCCGGGACTAGCGGGATTTCGGAGACAAACGTACAGTTCTTC. It yields the protein CASSTSGTSGISETNVQFF.

V is TRBV20-1 and J is TRBJ2-5, with TRBD2 as a possible D gene (5 bases). The germline CDR1 and CDR2 sequences are DFQATT and SNEGSKA (reference sequence). Trimming cost V 1 base and J 6 bases, with 15 bases left between them. This CDR3 spans 14 amino acids. The CDR3 here is CSARGAAGQKTQYF. The CDR3 DNA reads as TGCAGTGCTAGAGGAGCGGCAGGTCAAAAGACCCAGTACTTC.

V is TRBV27 and J is TRBJ1-1, with D tentatively TRBD1 (6 bases). Germline-derived CDR1 and CDR2 are MNHEY and SMNVEV (reference sequence). The CDR3 covers 13 residues. Trimming cost V 6 bases and J 10 bases, with 18 bases left between them. CDR3 DNA: TGTGCCAGCAGCTATGACAGGAGAAGAGGAGCTTTCTTT. Translation gives CASSYDRRRGAFF.

This clonotype was seen only a few times. The CDR3 region is CASRGGVEQYF. In DNA form, the CDR3 reads TGTGCCAGCCGGGGTGGGGTGGAGCAGTACTTC. The rearrangement uses TRBV7-2 and TRBJ2-7, with D possibly being TRBD2 (5 bases). In germline, CDR1 is SGHTA, CDR2 FQGNSA. The CDR3 sequence is 11 residues long. The V end was cut by 8 bases, the J end by 7 bases, with 12 bases between.

The rearrangement joins TRBV6-1 to TRBJ2-3, with 11 positions matching TRBD2. Germline loops: CDR1 MNHNS, CDR2 SASEGT. CDR3 length equals 17 residues. With 5 bases clipped from V and 0 bases from J, the junction kept 7 bases outside the gene matches. CDR3 amino acids: CASSIGTSGYSTDTQYF. CDR3 nucleotides: TGTGCCAGCAGTATCGGGACTAGCGGCTATAGCACAGATACGCAGTATTTT.

V and J are TRBV12-3 or TRBV12-4 and TRBJ2-2; the match to TRBD2 covers 10 bases. The V gene end was trimmed by 7 bases and the J gene end by 6 bases; junction bases not matched to a gene: 11. This CDR3 contains 16 residues. CDR3 sequence: CASTPRTSGLSGELFF. CDR3 DNA sequence: TGTGCCAGCACCCCTAGGACTAGCGGACTTTCCGGGGAGCTGTTTTTT.

The rearrangement joins TRBV12-3 or TRBV12-4 to TRBJ2-3; 10 bases fit TRBD2. V shed 6 bases, J shed 7 bases, and the junction held 10 bases outside the gene matches. CDR3 length equals 15 residues. For the CDR3, the DNA is TGTGCCAGCAGGGCCCTAGCGGGAGTTTCGAATACGCAGTATTTT. Protein: CASRALAGVSNTQYF.